This entry describes one T cell receptor (beta chain). Its recognized antigen is unknown. Base quality data are lacking; no much larger clone is found one base away. Systemically healthy Caucasian individuals from Russia, approximately 39 in total and aged about 6 to 100 years, were included as donors. Each donor gave ten milliliters of peripheral blood, drawn into EDTA-treated Vacutainer tubes. PBMCs were isolated by Ficoll-Paque density-gradient centrifugation, with at least 7 million obtained per sample. Trizol reagent was used to extract total RNA from PBMCs, with at least 5.5 micrograms per sample. For every donor, flow cytometry on a PBMC aliquot measured the percentage of naive CD45RAhigh/CD27high T cells. Library prep was done by 5' RACE. The listed sequencing device is Illumina HiSeq 2500. A second PCR of roughly 6 to 12 cycles was performed with a sample-barcoded 5' primer and a J-beta primer mix. A unique molecular identifier was introduced onto each TCR beta cDNA molecule by a template-switch 5' adaptor carrying 12 random nucleotides. Each sample yielded at least 3 million CDR3-containing paired-end reads. All of the RNA was converted into first-strand cDNA using the Mint cDNA synthesis kit, with a TRBC-specific oligonucleotide serving as the primer. Following uracil-DNA glycosylase treatment, a first 18-cycle PCR with universal primers M1SS and BC2_uni_R was performed on all cDNA. Regarding the original processing steps: For normalization, 1 million high-quality reads, each with a distinct molecular identifier, were randomly selected from each sample. Instead of being binned into consensus sequences, reads that shared molecular identifiers were thrown out. CDR3 identification, clonotype clustering and error correction used MiTCR with a Q25 quality threshold and the strictest error-elimination algorithm. A nonparametric unseen species model with Euler transformation was used to estimate lower-bound total TCR beta diversity. The public reads were reprocessed in TCRdb via fastp at Q25 and MiXCR, keeping in-frame beta chains. One record per CDR3 amino acid sequence lists the most common genes and DNA. What appears here as the V and J calls and clone size reflects TCRdb's work, not the paper's. In all, the sample holds about 1.4 million distinct CDR3 sequences, and approximately 60% of those were seen once. The top ten hold roughly 6.3% of the sample.

The CDR3, cysteine through phenylalanine, is 16 amino acids long. Only CDR3 DNA remains: 48 bases, in frame from the first base. The junction carries 21 bases between V and J, which are trimmed by 6 bases and 4 bases respectively. This sample stems from a study of blood T cells in healthy people across ages (dated by TCRdb to between 2014 and 2017). Background for the entire study: Template switching captured roughly one uniquely barcoded TCR beta cDNA molecule per two T cells in model experiments. The donors were split into four age groups: young (average 16 years), middle-aged (about 40), aged (62) and long-lived (approximately 80). Donors of different ages were randomly distributed across sequencing lanes to avoid experimental bias. Using deep sequencing normalized with unique cDNA molecular identifiers, the study measured how TCR beta repertoire diversity changes with age. Two additional independent replicas of 1 million unique cDNA reads from the same blood draw were analyzed for two donors (one aged 18 to 30 and one aged 80 or older). What the work shows at the level of the full study, not this receptor alone: Because donor CMV infection status was unknown, age-related changes in expanded clonotypes were potentially confounded. Estimates of total diversity from one million sequenced T cells were regarded as lower bounds and underestimates. The long-lived group showed more naive CD4+ T cells, fewer expanded clones and increased TCR diversity than the aged group, suggesting age selection. Observed TCR beta diversity per million T cells fell roughly linearly with age, and a significant reduction was already apparent by age about 38. Observed TCR beta diversity correlated strongly with the percentage of naive T cells measured by flow cytometry. Because profiling used bulk unsorted PBMCs, naive and antigen-experienced compartments could not be compared conclusively.

The receptor comes from a young man in good health. Sequencing was carried out using blood. This chain joins TRBV12-3 or TRBV12-4 to TRBJ1-2; the best D guess is TRBD1, with 6 bases matching. Read as DNA, the sequence is TGTGCCAGCAGCTTCCCGTCCGACAGGCAAGGCTATGGCTACACCTTC. This translates into CASSFPSDRQGYGYTF.